This note documents a single T cell receptor (beta chain) sequence. Its specificity is not known. The data derive from a study of T cell responses to AZD1222 COVID-19 vaccine. Study-wide findings and caveats: Vaccine-related CD4 TCRs covered spike, predominating at 160-218 and 743-854. Most donors were white British and more were female, and clonal diversity was possibly underestimated. The breadth and depth of Spike-specific TCRs increased once two AZD1222 doses had been given.

Researchers grouped second doses given at about 4 or about 12 weeks into one pool. Germline V gene sequence: CDR1 MNHEY, CDR2 SVGAGI. This CDR3 has 14 residues. Trimming took off 4 bases at V and 4 bases at J, with 10 bases between the two ends. The method was immunoSEQ multiplex PCR; TCRdb's version includes in-frame clones alone and lacks a portion of them. The sample consists of about 94,000 clones, around 89% of them appearing once. The specimen was peripheral blood, collected 28 days after the second AZD1222 dose. The sequence derives from an adult who received the AZD1222 COVID-19 vaccine. This chain connects TRBV6-5 to TRBJ1-4; a possible D gene is TRBD1 (6 bases). This CDR3 is CASSSTGYNEKLFF. CDR3 DNA sequence: TGTGCCAGCAGTTCTACAGGGTATAATGAAAAACTGTTTTTT.